This TCR beta chain is drawn from a study of cytomegalovirus exposure and HLA in healthy donors. Across the study: Per a later analysis, the roughly 700 first-cohort and some 130 validation repertoires shared one platform. Study-level findings and limits: It was confirmed in vitro that a few of the CMV-associated chains were specific for CMV antigens. The classifier was said to identify cytomegalovirus status with high specificity and sensitivity. Overall, roughly 170 TCR beta chains were annotated as cytomegalovirus-associated.

This CDR3 region has 14 residues. The V end was cut by 10 bases, the J end by 5 bases, with 20 bases between. Germline assignment: CDR1 MNHNS and CDR2 SASEGT. A word on this clone: Its matching antigen is unknown.

TCRdb's copy holds only in-frame clones and misses some; the assay was immunoSEQ multiplex PCR. The profile shows 80,000 to 100,000 clones, roughly nine tenths of them singletons. The chain couples TRBV6-1 to TRBJ1-2; perhaps TRBD1 as D (5 bases). The sample taken for sequencing was PBMCs. This clonotype was obtained from a woman aged 30 to 39 in good health and CMV-seronegative. The CDR3 is CATPPDGGFYGYTF. The CDR3 DNA sequence: TGTGCCACCCCTCCGGACGGGGGATTTTATGGCTACACCTTC.